This T cell receptor (beta chain) is drawn from a study of shared clonotypes between healthy human individuals. Looking at the study overall: The people who gave samples were a couple of women and three men aged 18 to 49. Used for every donor were three CD4 naive, three CD4 memory, two CD8 naive and one CD8 memory plate. Study-wide findings and caveats: Shared across four donors were roughly 5% of the naive CD4 clonotypes.

Naive CD8 cells, CD45RO-negative and positively selected for CCR7, excluded terminally differentiated effector memory CD45RA+ cells. This clone appeared a single time. Its antigen is undetermined. V was cut by 3 bases and J by 7 bases, with 15 bases left in between. Germline V gene lookup returns CDR1 KGHSH and CDR2 LQKENI. The length of the CDR3 is 15 residues. At deep level, the assay was performed. The table came from immunoSEQ multiplex PCR; TCRdb's copy has only in-frame clones and leaves some out. Of over 800,000 clones in the sample, 80% to 95% were seen once. The chain carries TRBV18 and TRBJ1-4, with D unresolved. The clonotype originates from a man younger than 45 in good health. Sequences were obtained from naive CD8+ T cells sorted from blood. The CDR3 here is CASSPHLGTAEKLFF. The CDR3 coding sequence is TGTGCCAGCTCACCCCACTTGGGAACAGCTGAAAAACTGTTTTTT.